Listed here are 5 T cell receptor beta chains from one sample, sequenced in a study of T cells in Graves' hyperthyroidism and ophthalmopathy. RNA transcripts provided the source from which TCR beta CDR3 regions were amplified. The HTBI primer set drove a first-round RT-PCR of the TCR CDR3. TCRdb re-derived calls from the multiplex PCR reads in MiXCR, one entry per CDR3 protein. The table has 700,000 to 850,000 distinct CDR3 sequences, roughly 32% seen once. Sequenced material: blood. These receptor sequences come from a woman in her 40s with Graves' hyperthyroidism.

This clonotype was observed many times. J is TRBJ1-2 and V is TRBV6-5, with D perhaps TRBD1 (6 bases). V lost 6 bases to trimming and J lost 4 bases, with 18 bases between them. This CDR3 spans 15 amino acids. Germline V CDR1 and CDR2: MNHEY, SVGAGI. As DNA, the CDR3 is TGTGCCAGCAGACCACAGGGACAATACTCCTATGGCTACACCTTC. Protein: CASRPQGQYSYGYTF.

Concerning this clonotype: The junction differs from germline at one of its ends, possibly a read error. In nucleotides, the CDR3 is TGTGCCATCAGTGTTCCCCTTACAGGGGAAAAGAACTGTGGCTACACCTTC. Its protein is CAISVPLTGEKNCGYTF. The chain carries TRBV10-3 and TRBJ1-2, with TRBD1 identical over 7 bases. The CDR3 covers 17 residues. The germline gives CDR1 ENHRY, CDR2 SYGVKD.

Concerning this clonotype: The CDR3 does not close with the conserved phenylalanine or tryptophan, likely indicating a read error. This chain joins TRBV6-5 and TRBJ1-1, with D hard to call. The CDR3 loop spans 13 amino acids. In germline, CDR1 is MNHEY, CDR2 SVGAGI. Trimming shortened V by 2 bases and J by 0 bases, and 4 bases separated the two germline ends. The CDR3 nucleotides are TGTGCCAGCAGTTACCTGGTGAACACTGAAGCTTTCCTT. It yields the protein CASSYLVNTEAFL.

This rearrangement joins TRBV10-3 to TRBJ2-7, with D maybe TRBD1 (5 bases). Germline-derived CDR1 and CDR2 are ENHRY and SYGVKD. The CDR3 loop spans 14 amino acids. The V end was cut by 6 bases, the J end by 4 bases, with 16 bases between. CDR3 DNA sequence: TGTGCCATCAGCGACTCACAGGACGGGTACGAGCAGTACTTC. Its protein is CAISDSQDGYEQYF.

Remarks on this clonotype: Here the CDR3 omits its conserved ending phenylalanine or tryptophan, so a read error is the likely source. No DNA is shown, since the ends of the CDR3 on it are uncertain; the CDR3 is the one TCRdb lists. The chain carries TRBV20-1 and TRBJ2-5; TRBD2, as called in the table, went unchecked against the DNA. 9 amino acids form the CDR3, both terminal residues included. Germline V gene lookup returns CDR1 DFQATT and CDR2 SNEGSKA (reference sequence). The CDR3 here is CSARDQTSG.